This TCR beta chain is from a study of shared clonotypes between healthy human individuals (dated by TCRdb to 2018 to 2021). Some background on the complete study: Two women and a few men aged 18 to 49 years were included in the cohort. For each donor, CD4 naive and CD4 memory were each run on three plates, CD8 naive on two plates, and CD8 memory on one plate. The study deeply sequenced blood TCR repertoires of five healthy adults to estimate repertoire size and the extent of clonotype sharing between individuals. Different laboratories and diverse techniques were used to prepare libraries and sequence TCR repertoires, to increase sequencing depth and limit assay-specific biases. Between about 0.85 and 9.5 billion PBMCs per donor were obtained by leukapheresis. What the research found in general, with its limitations: Approximately 5% of naive CD4, 3.5% of naive CD8, 2.3% of memory CD4, and 0.35% to 0.4% of memory CD8 clonotypes were shared across four donors. Because the study included a small number of donors, the genetic and exposure-history diversity represented was limited. Rarefaction of sorted-subset datasets indicated incomplete sequencing despite the large sequencing depth. Based on pairwise subsampling, the degree of clonotype sharing among donors was expected to be affected by sequencing depth. Naive subsets generally had larger estimated clonotype richness than memory subsets did. Clonotypes shared by all four sorted-subset donors showed higher generation probabilities than non-shared clonotypes. Sampling was limited to blood, and TCR repertoires in tissue likely differ from TCR repertoires in blood.

Donors were healthy HIV-negative adults with no recently reported acute infections or vaccinations. Every donor was a Caucasian adult residing in Nashville, Tennessee, USA. CD4+ T cells were enriched through magnetic negative selection, after which naive cells were positively selected on CD45RA and the remaining negative fraction served as the memory subset. After blood collection by leukapheresis, PBMCs were isolated using Ficoll-Histopaque density gradient centrifugation and then cryopreserved in the vapor phase of liquid nitrogen. Analytical flow cytometry was used to check the purity and quantity of every magnetically sorted T cell population. From each sorted fraction, genomic DNA was isolated and quantified by UV absorbance on a Nanodrop 2000c. Using the deep immunoSEQ assay, multiplex PCR amplified TCR CDR3 regions from genomic DNA. Extracted genomic DNA from each cell subset was distributed evenly across all wells of several immunoSEQ 96-well plates, and each plate was treated as a replicate. Each replicate PCR for sorted subsets received 200 ng genomic DNA, equal to some 32,000 T cell genomes. Purified libraries were measured with a Qubit 3.0 fluorometer, size-checked on a Bioanalyzer 2100, and measured again with the KAPA Library Quantification kit. Every immunoSEQ 96-well plate was sequenced on a separate single-read 150-cycle Illumina NextSeq 550 flow cell. As for the authors' bioinformatics: Because the immunoSEQ output held only junctional sequences and lacked quality scores, the filtering could not match the filtering applied to full-length reads. Sequences were annotated with PyIR, a Python wrapper for IgBLAST v1.9, using IMGT germline references to assign V/J genes and CDR3. Reads were filtered out if the reads had weak V/J assignments (E-value above 1e-6), no CDR3, stop codons, out-of-frame junctions, or ambiguous translated residues. V3J clonotypes were defined by identical inferred V gene, J gene, and CDR3 amino acid sequence. The percentage overlap between two repertoires was calculated by dividing the number of shared unique clonotypes by the size of the smaller repertoire. Repertoire richness was assessed with RTK rarefaction, the Chao1 estimator, and Recon v2.1 estimates of unobserved clonotypes. OLGA was used to compute generation probabilities for all TCRbeta clonotypes that the gDNA method yielded from a few donors. Held by TCRdb, this immuneACCESS table contains in-frame sequences only and omits some clones. Under half of the omission traces to an unresolved V gene where checked; the cause of the rest is unknown. V and J calls and clone size follow that table, whereas D and trimming were derived from the DNA. The table for this sample lists over a million clones; around 78% of them were counted only once. The ten most abundant clones make up roughly 0.62% of the sample.

There are 15 amino acids in the CDR3, from cysteine to phenylalanine inclusive. Only the CDR3 part of the read is kept: 45 bases, read in frame from the first base. The germline V gene (reference sequence) gives CDR1 as GTSNPN and CDR2 as SVGIG. A distance of 14 bases separates the germline ends of V and J, which lose 2 bases and 3 bases respectively. As regards this clone: Its binding antigen is unknown. The record has no base qualities; no much larger clone is one base away.

The receptor chain draws on TRBV30 and TRBJ2-1; the D gene is possibly TRBD1 or TRBD2, with 5 bases matching each. The receptor's source is a man between 18 and 35 years old in good health. Some clones in this sample may be carry-over from other donors' samples. Specimen: memory CD4+ T cells from PBMCs. The meaning of the sample's cell subset or site label: CD45RA-negative fraction. The bases read TGTGCCTGGAGTACAGGTGAGGGGTTCTACAATGAGCAGTTCTTC. This codes for CAWSTGEGFYNEQFF. The reference TRBV30 and TRBJ2-1 proteins fill in what lies around the CDR3, so the full variable domain reads SQTIHQWPATLVQPVGSPLSLECTVEGTSNPNLYWYRQAAGRGLQLLFYSVGIGQISSEVPQNLSASRPQDRQFILSSKKLLLSDSGFYLCAWSTGEGFYNEQFFGPGTRLTVL.